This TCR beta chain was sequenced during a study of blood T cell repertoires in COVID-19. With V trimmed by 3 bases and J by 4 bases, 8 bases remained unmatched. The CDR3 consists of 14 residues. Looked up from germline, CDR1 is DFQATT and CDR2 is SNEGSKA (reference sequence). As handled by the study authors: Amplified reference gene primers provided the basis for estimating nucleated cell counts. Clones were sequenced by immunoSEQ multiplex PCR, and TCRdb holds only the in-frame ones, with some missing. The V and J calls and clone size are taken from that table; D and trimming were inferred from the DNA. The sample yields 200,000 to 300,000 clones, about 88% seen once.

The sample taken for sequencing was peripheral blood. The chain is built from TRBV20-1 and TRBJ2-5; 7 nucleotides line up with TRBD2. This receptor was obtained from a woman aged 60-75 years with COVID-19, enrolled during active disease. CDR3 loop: CSASRAGVAETQYF. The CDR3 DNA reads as TGCAGTGCTAGTAGGGCGGGAGTCGCAGAGACCCAGTACTTC.